One T cell receptor beta chain is described in this entry. As processed by the authors: Reference gene primer amplification in the assay estimated nucleated cell counts. The assay was immunoSEQ multiplex PCR, and TCRdb's table has in-frame clones only and misses some. The V and J calls and clone size are taken from that table; D and trimming were inferred from the DNA. The sample lists around 130,000 clones, about 88% occurring once. The data were obtained in a study of blood T cell repertoires in COVID-19. V was cut by 1 base and J by 2 bases, with 6 bases left in between. The CDR3 sequence is 15 residues long. CDR1 and CDR2 (germline): MRHNA, SNTAGT.

This TCR was sampled from a man aged 40-49 years with acute COVID-19. Sequenced sample: PBMCs or T cells enriched from blood (not recorded which). The V and J genes are TRBV6-4 and TRBJ2-6, with D unclear. In DNA form, the CDR3 reads TGTGCCAGCAGTGACTTGACAACTGGGGCCAACGTCCTGACTTTC. Translated, it gives CASSDLTTGANVLTF.